The clone carrying this T cell receptor (beta chain) was observed once. What it binds is unknown. The CDR3 sequence is 12 residues long. Germline V gene data show CDR1 as SGDLS and CDR2 as YYNGEE. Deletions cut 0 bases from V and 3 bases from J, with 3 bases between. The record originates from a study of graft-versus-host responses after intestinal transplantation. Whole-study context: Each of the recipients got a multivisceral, liver-intestinal, or isolated intestinal transplant. Induction with anti-thymocyte globulin, then tacrolimus and steroids for roughly three years, was given to all recipients. Study results and limitations: High graft-versus-host to host-versus-graft T cell clonal ratios marked allografts of patients with graft-donor macrochimerism. Among circulating GvH clones, peak levels were associated with early post-transplant declines in HvG clones.

Some clones are missing from TCRdb's copy, which holds only in-frame ones; the method was immunoSEQ multiplex PCR. The sample holds roughly 110,000 clones, 90% to 95% seen once. This material consisted of unstimulated CD8+ T cells sorted from spleen or lymph node cells, taken before transplant. The source of this sequence is a human donor who was the organ donor for an intestinal transplant. V usage is TRBV9 and J usage is TRBJ2-5; D is uncertain. The CDR3 region has the DNA TGTGCCAGCAGCGTAGGGGAAGAGACCCAGTACTTC. Amino acids: CASSVGEETQYF.